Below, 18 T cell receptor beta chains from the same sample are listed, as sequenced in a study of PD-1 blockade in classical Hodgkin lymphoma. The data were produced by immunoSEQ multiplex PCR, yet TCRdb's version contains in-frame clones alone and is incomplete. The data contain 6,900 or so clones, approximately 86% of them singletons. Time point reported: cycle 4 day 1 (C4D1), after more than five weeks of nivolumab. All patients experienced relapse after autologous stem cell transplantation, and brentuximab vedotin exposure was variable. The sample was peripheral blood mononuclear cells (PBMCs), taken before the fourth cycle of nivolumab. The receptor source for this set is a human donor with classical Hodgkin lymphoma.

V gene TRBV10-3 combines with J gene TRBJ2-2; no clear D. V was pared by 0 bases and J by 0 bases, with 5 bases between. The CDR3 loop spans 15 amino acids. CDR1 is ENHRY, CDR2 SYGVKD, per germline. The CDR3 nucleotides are TGTGCCATCAGTGAGTCCCCCCCGAACACCGGGGAGCTGTTTTTT. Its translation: CAISESPPNTGELFF.

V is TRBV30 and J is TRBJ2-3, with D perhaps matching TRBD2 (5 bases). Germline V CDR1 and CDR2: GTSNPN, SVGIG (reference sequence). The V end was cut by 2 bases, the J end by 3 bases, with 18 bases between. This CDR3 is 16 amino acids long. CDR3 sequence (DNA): TGTGCCTGGAGTTCCTCTAGGACTTTGAAAACAGATACGCAGTATTTT. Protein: CAWSSSRTLKTDTQYF.

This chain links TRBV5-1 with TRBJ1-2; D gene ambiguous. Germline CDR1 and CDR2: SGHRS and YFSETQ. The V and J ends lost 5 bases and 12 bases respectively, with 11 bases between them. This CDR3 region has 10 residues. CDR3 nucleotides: TGCGCCAGCAGGGAAGATGAGGACACCTTC. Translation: CASREDEDTF.

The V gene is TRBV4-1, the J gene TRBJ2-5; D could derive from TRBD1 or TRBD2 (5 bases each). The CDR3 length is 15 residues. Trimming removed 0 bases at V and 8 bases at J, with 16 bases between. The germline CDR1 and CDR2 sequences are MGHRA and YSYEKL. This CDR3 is CASSQDSGPPGTQYF. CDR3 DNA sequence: TGCGCCAGCAGCCAAGATTCGGGGCCCCCGGGCACCCAGTACTTC.

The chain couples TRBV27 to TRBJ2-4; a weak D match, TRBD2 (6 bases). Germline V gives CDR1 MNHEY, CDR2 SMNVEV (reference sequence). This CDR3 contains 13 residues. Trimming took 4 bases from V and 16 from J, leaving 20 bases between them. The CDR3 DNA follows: TGTGCCAGCAGTTCAGCCCCTCTTGGGGGGAAATACTTC. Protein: CASSSAPLGGKYF.

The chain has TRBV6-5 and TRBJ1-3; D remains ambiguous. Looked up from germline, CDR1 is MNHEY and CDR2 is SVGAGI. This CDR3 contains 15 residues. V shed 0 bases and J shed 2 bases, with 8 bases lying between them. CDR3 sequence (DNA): TGTGCCAGCAGTTACTCGAGGCAGCCTGGAAACACCATATATTTT. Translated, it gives CASSYSRQPGNTIYF.

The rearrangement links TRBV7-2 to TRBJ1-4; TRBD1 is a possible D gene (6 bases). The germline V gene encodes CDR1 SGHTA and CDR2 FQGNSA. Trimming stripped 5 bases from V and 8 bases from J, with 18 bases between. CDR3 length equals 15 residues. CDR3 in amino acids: CASSTRPGGREKLFF. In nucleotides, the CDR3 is TGTGCCAGCAGCACACGCCCTGGGGGCCGAGAAAAACTGTTTTTT. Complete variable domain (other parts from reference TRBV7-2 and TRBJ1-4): GAGVSQSPSNKVTEKGKDVELRCDPISGHTALYWYRQSLGQGLEFLIYFQGNSAPDKSGLPSDRFSAERTGGSVSTLTIQRTQQEDSAVYLCASSTRPGGREKLFFGSGTQLSVL.

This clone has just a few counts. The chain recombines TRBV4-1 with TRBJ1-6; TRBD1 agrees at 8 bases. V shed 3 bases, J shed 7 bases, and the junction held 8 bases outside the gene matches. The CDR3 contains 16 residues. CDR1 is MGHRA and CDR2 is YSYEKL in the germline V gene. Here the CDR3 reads CASSHKLRTGNSPLHF. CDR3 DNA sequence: TGCGCCAGCAGCCACAAGCTCAGGACAGGGAATTCACCCCTCCACTTT.

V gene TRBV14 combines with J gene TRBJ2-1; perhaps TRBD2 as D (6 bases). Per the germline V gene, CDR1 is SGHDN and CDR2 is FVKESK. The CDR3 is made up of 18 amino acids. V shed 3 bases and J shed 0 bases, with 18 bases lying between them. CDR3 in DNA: TGTGCCAGCAGCCACGAGGGAGGCTGGGGGAGCTCCTACAATGAGCAGTTCTTC. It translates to CASSHEGGWGSSYNEQFF.

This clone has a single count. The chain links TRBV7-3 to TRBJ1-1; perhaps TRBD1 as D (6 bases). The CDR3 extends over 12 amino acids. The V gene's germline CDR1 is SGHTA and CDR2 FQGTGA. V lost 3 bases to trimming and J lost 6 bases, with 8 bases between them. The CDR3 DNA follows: TGTGCCAGCAGCTTCGGGACATCTGAAGCTTTCTTT. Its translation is CASSFGTSEAFF.

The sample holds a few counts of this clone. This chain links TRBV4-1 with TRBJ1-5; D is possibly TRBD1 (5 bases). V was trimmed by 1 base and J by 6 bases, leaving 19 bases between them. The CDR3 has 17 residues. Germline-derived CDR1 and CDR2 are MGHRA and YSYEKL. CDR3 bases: TGCGCCAGCAGCCAAGGTCTCACCAGGGAGGTTGGTCAGCCCCAGCATTTT. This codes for CASSQGLTREVGQPQHF.

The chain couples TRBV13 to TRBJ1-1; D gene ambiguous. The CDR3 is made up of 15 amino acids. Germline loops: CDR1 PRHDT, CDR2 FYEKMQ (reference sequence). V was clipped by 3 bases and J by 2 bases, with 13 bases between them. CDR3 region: CASSFRSGVNTEAFF. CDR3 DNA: TGTGCCAGCAGCTTTAGGAGTGGGGTCAACACTGAAGCTTTCTTT.

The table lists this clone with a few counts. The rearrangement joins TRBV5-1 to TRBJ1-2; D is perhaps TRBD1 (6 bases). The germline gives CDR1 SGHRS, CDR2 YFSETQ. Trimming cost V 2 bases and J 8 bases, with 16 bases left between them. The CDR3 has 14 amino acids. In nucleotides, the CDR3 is TGCGCCAGCAGCTTAGGGGGGGAAATAGGAGGCTACACCTTC. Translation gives CASSLGGEIGGYTF.

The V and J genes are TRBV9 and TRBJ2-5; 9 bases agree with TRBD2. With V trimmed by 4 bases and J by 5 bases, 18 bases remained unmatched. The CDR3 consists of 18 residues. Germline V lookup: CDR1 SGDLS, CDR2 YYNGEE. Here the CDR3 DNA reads TGTGCCAGCAGCCCGGGGAAGGATGGCGGGAGGGCCCTGGAGACCCAGTACTTC. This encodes CASSPGKDGGRALETQYF.

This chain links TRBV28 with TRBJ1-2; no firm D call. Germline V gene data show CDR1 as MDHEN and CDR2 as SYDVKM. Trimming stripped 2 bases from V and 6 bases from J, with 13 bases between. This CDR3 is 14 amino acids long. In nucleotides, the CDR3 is TGTGCCAGCAGTTTAGGGGAATACAACCATGGCTACACCTTC. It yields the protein CASSLGEYNHGYTF.

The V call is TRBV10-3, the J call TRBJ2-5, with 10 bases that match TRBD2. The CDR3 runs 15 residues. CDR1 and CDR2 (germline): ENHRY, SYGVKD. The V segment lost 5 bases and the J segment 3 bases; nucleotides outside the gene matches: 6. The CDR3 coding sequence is TGTGCCATCAGTCTGGGGCTAGCGGGAGAAGAGACCCAGTACTTC. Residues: CAISLGLAGEETQYF.

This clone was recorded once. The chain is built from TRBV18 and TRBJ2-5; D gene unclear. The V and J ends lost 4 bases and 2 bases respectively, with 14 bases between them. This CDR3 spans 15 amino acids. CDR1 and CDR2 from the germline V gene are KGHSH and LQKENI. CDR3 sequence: CASSLTAAYQETQYF. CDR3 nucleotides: TGTGCCAGCTCACTGACGGCCGCCTATCAAGAGACCCAGTACTTC.

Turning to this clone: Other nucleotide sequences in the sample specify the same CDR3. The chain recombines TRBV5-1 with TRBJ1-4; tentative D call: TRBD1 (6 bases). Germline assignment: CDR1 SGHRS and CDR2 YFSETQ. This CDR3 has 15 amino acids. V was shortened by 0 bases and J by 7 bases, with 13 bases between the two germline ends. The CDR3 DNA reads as TGCGCCAGCAGCTTGGATCTGGACAGACCTGAAAAACTGTTTTTT. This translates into CASSLDLDRPEKLFF.